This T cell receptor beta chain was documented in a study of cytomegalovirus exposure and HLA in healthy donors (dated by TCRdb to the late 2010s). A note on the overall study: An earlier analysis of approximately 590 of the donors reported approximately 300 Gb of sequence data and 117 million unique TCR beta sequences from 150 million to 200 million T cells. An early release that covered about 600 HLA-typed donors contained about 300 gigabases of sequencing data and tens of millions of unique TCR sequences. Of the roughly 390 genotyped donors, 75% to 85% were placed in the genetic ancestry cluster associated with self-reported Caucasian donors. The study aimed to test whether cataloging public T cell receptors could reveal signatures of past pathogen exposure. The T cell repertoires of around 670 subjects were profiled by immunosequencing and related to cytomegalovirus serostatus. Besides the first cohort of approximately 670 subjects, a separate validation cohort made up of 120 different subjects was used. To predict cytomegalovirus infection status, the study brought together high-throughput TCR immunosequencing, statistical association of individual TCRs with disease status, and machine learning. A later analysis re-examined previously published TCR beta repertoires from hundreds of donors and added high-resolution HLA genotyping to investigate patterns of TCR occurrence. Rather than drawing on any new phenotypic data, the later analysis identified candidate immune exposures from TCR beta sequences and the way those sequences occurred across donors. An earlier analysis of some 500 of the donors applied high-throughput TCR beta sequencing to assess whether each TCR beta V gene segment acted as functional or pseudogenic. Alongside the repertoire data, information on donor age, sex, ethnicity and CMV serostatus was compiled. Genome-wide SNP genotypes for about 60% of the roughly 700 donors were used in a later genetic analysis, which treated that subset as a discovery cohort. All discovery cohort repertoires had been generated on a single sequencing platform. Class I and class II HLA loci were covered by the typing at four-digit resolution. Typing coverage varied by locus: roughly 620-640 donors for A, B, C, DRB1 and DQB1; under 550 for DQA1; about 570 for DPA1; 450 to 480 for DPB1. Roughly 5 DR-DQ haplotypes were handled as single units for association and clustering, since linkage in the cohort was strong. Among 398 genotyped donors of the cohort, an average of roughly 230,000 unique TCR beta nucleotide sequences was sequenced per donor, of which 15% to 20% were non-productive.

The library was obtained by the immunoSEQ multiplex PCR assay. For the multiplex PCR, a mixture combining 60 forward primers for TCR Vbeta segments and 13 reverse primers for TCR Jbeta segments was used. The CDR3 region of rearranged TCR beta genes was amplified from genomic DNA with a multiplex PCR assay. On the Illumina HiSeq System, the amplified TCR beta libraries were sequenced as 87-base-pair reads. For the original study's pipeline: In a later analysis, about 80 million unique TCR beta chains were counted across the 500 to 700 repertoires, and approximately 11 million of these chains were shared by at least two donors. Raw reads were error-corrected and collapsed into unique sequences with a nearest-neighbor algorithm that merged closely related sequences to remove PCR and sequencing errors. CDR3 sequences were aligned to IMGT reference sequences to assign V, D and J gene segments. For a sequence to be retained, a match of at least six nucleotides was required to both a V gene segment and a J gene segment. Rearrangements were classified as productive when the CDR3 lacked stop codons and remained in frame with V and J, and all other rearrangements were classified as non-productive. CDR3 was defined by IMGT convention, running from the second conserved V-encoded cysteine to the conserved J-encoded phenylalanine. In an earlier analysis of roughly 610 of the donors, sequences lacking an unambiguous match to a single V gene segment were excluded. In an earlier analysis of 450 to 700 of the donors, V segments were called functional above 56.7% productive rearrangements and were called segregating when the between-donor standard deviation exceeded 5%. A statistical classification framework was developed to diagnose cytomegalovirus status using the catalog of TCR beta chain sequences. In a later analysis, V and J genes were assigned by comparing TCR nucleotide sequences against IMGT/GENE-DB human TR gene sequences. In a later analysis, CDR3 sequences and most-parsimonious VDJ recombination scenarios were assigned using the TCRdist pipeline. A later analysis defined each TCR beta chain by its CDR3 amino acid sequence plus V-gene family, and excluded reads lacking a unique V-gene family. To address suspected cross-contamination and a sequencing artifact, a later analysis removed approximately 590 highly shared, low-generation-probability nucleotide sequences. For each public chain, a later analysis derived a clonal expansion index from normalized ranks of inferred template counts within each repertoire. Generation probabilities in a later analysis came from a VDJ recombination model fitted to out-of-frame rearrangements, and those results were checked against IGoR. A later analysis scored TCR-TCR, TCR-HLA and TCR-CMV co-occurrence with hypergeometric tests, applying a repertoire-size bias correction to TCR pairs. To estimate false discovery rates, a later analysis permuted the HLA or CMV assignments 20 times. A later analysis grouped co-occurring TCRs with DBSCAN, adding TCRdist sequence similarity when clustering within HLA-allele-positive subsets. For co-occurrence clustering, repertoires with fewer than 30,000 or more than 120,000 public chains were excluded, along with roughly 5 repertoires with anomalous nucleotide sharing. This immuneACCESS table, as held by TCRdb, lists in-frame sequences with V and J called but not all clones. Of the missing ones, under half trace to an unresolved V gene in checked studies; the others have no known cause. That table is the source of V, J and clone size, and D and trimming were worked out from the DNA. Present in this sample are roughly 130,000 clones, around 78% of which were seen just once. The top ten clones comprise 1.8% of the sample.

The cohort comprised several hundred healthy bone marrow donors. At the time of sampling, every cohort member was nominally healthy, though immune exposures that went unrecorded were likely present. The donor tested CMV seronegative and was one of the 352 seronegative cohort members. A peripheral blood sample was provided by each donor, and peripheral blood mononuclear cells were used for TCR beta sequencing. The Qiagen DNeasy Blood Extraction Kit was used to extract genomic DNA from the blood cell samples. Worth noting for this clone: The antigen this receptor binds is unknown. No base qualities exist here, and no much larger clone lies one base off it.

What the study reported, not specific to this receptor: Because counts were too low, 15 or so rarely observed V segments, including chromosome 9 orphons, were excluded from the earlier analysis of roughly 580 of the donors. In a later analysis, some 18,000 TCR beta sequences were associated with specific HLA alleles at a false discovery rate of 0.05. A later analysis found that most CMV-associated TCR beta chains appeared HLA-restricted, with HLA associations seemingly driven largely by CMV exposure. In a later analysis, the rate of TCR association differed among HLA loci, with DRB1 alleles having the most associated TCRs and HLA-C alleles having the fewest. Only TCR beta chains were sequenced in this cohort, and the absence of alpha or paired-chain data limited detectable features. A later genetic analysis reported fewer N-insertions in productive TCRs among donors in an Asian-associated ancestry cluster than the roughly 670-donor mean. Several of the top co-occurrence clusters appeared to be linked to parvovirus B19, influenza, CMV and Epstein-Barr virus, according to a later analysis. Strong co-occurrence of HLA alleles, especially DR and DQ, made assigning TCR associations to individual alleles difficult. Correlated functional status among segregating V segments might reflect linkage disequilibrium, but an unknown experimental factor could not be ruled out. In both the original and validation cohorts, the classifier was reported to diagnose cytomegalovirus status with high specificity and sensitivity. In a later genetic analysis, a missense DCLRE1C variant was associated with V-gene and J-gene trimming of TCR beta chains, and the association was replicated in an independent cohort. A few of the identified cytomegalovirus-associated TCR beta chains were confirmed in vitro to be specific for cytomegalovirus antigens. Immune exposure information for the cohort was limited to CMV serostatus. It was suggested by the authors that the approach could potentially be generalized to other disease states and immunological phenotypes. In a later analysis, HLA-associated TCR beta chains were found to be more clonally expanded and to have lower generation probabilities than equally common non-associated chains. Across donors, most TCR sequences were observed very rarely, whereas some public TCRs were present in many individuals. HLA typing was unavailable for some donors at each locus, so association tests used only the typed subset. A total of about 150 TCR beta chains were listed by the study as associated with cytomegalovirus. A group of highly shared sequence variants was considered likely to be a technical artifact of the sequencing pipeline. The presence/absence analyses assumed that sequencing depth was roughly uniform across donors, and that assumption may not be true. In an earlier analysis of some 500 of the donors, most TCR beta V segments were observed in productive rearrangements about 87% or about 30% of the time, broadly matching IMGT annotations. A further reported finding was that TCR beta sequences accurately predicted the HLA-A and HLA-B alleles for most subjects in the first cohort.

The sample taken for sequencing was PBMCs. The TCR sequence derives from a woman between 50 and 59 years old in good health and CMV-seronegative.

The CDR3 reads CASIGVPNTEAFF. Here is the DNA: TGTGCCAGCATAGGGGTGCCGAACACTGAAGCTTTCTTT. The rearrangement combines TRBV7-9 with TRBJ1-1; perhaps TRBD1 is the D gene, with 5 bases matching. The CDR3 goes from the cysteine to the phenylalanine over 13 residues. Only CDR3 DNA is held: 39 bases, read in frame from base 1. Reading the germline V gene (reference sequence) gives CDR1 SEHNR and CDR2 FQNEAQ. The junction shows trimming of 7 bases on V and 1 base on J, plus 10 bases between the germline ends. With all but the CDR3 taken from the reference TRBV7-9 and TRBJ1-1 genes, the full variable domain is: DTGVSQNPRHKITKRGQNVTFRCDPISEHNRLYWYRQTLGQGPEFLTYFQNEAQLEKSRLLSDRFSAERPKGSFSTLEIQRTEQGDSAMYLCASIGVPNTEAFFGQGTRLTVV.